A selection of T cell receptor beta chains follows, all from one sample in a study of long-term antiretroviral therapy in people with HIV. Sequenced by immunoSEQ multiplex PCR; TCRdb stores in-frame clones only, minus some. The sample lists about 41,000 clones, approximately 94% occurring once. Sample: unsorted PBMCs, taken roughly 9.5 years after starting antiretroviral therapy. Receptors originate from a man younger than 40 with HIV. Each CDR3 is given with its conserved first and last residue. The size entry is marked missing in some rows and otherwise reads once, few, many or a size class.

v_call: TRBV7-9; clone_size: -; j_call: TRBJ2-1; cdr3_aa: CASSLGHALPEQFF
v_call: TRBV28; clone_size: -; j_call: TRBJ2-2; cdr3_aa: CASTLTGANTGELFF
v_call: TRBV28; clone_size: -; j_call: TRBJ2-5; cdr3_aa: CASRGDFQETQYF
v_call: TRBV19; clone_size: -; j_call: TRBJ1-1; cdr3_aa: CASSTYTEAFF
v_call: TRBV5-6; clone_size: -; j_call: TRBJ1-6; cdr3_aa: CASSYPGAPLGNSPLHF
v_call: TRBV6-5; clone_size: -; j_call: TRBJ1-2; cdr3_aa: CASRASGYGYTF
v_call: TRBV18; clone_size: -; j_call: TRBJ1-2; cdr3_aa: CASSTDDYGYTF
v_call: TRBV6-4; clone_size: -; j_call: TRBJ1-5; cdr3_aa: CASSDRENQPQHF
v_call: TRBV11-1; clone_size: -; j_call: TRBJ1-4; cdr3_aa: CASSYRDGNEKLFF
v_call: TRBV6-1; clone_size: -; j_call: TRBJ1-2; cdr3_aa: CASSGGIYGYTF
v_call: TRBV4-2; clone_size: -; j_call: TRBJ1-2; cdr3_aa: CASSQVEGKFDYGYTF
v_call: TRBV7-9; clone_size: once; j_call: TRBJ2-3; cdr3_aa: CASRKPVLPDTQYF
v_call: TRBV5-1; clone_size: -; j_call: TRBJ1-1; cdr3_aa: CASSLAGVFDTEAFF
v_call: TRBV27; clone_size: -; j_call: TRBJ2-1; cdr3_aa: CASKGIHNEQFF
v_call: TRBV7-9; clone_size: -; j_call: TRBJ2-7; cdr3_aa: CASSSGPNYEQYF
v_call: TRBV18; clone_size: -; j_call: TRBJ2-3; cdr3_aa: CASSSLSGGNTDTQYF
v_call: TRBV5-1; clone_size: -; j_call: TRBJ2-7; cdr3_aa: CASSLDSVRSYEQYF
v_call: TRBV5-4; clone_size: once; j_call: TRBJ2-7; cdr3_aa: CASSPDRVSEQYF
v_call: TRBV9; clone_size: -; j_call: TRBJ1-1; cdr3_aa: CASSIESGVGTEAFF
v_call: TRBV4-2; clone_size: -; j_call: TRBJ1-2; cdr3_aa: CASSQDWQVNYGYTF
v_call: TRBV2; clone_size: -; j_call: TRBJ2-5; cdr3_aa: CASSVGGDQETQYF
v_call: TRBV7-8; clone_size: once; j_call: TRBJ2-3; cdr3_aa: CASSLSFRLAGYTDTQYF
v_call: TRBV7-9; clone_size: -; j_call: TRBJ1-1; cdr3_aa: CASSPAGEWNTEAFF
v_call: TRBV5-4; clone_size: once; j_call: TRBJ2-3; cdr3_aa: CASSSIGTTDTQYF
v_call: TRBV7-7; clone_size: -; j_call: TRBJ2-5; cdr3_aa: CASSPRTVQETQYF
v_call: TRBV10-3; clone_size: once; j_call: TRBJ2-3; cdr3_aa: CAISGGRSITDTQYF
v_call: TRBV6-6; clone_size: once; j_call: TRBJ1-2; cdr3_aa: CASVAAGPDPYGYTF
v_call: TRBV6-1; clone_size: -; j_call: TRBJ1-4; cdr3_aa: CASSPPDGGNEKLFF
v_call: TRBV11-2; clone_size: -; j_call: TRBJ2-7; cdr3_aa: CASSLVGTAYF
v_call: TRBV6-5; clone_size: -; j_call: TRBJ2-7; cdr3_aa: CASSYSIGAGHEQYF
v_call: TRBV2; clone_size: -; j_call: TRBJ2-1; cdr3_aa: CASSPGGSYNEQFF
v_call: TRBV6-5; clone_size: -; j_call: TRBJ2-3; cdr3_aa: CASRLGHFTDTQYF